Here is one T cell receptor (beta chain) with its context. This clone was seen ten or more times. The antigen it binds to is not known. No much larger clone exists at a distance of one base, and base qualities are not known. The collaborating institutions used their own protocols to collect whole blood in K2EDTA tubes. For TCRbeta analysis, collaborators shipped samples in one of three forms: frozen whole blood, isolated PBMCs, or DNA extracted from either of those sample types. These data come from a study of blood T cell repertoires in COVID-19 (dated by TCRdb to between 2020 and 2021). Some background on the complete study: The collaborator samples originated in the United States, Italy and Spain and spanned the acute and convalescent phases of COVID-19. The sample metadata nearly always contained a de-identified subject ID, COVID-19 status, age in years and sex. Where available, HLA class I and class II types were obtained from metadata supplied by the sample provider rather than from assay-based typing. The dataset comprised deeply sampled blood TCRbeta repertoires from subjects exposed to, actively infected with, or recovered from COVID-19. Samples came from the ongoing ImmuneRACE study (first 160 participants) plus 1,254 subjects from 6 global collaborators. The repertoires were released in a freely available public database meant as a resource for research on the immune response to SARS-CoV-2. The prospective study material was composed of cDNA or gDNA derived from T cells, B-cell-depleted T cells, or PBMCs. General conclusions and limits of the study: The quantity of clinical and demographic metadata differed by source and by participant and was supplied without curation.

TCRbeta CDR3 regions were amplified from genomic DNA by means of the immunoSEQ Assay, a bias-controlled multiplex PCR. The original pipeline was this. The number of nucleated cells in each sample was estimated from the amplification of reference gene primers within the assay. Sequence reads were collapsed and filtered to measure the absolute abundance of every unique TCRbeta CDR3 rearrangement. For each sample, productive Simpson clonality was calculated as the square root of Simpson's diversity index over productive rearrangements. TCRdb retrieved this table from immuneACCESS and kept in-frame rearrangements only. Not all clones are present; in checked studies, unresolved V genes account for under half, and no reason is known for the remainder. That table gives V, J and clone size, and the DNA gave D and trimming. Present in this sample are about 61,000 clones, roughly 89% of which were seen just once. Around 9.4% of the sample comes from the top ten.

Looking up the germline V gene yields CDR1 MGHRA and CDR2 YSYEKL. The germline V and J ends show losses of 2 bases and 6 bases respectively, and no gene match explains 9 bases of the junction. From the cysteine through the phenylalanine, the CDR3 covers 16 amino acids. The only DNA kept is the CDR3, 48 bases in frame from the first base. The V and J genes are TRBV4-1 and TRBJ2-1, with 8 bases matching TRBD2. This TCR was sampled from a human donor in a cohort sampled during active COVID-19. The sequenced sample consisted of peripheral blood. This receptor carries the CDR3 CASSQINILAANEQFF. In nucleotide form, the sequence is TGCGCCAGCAGCCAAATTAACATACTAGCGGCCAATGAGCAGTTCTTC.